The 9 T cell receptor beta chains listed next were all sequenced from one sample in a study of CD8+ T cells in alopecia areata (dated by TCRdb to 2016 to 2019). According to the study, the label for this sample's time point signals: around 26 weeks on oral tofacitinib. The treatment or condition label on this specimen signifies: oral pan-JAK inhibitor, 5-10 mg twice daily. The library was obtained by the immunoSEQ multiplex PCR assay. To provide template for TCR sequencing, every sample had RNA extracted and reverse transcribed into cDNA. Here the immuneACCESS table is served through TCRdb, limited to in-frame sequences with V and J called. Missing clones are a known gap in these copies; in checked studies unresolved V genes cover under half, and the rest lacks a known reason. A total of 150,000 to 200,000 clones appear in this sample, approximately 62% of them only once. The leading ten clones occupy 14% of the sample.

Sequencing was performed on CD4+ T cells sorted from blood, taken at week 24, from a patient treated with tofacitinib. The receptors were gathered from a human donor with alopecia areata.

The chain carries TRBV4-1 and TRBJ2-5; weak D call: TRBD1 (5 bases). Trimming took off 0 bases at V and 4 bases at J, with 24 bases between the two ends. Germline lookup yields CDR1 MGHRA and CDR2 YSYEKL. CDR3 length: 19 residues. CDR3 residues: CASSQDGVAGWSPAETQYF. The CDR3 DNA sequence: TGCGCCAGCAGCCAAGATGGGGTGGCAGGGTGGAGCCCAGCAGAGACCCAGTACTTC.

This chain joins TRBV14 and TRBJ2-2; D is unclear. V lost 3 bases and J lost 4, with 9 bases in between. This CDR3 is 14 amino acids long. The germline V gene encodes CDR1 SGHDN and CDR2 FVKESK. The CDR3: CASSQGRSTGELFF. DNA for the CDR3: TGTGCCAGCAGCCAGGGTAGGAGCACCGGGGAGCTGTTTTTT.

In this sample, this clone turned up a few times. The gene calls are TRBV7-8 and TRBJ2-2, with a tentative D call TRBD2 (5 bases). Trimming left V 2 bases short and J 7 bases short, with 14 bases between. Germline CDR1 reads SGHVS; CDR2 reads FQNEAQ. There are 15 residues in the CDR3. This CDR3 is CASSLQWRGNGELFF. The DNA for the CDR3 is TGTGCCAGCAGCTTACAATGGAGAGGGAACGGGGAGCTGTTTTTT.

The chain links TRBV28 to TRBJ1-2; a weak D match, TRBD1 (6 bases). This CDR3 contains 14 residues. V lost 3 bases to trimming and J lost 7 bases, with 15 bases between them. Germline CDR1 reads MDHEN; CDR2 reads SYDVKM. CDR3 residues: CASSLGRGLSGYTF. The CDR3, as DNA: TGTGCCAGCAGTTTGGGGAGGGGGTTGAGTGGCTACACCTTC.

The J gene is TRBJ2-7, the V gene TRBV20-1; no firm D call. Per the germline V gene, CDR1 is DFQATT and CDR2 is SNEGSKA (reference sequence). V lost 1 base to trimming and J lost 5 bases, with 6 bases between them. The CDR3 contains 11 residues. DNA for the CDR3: TGCAGTGCTAGAGCGAATCACGAGCAGTACTTC. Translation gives CSARANHEQYF.

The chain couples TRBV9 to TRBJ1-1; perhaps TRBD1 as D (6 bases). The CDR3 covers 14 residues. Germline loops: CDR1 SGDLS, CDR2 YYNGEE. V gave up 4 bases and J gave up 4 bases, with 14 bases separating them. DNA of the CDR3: TGTGCCAGCAGCCACGGGGGGCCTGGCACTGAAGCTTTCTTT. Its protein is CASSHGGPGTEAFF.

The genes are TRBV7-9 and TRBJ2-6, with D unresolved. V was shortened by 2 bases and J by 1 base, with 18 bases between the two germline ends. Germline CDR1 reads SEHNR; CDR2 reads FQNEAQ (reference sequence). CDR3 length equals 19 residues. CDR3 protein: CASSLPSAGVDSGANVLTF. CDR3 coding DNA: TGTGCCAGCAGCTTACCTTCCGCAGGCGTAGATTCTGGGGCCAACGTCCTGACTTTC. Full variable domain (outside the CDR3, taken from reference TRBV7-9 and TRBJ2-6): DTGVSQNPRHKITKRGQNVTFRCDPISEHNRLYWYRQTLGQGPEFLTYFQNEAQLEKSRLLSDRFSAERPKGSFSTLEIQRTEQGDSAMYLCASSLPSAGVDSGANVLTFGAGSRLTVL.

The CDR3 protein is CASSQEGGGLHYGYTF. CDR3 coding DNA: TGCGCCAGCAGCCAAGAGGGTGGGGGTCTACACTATGGCTACACCTTC. V gene TRBV4-1 combines with J gene TRBJ1-2, with D perhaps matching TRBD1 (5 bases). The CDR3 covers 16 residues. The germline V gene encodes CDR1 MGHRA and CDR2 YSYEKL. Trimming removed 0 bases from V and 3 bases from J, with 14 bases in between.

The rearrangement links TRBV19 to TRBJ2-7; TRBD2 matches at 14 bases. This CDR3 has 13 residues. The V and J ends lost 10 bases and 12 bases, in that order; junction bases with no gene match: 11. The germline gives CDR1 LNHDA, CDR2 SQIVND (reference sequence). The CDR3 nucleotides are TGTGCCACCCGGGGGACTAGCGGGGGAGATCTGTACTTC. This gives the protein CATRGTSGGDLYF.